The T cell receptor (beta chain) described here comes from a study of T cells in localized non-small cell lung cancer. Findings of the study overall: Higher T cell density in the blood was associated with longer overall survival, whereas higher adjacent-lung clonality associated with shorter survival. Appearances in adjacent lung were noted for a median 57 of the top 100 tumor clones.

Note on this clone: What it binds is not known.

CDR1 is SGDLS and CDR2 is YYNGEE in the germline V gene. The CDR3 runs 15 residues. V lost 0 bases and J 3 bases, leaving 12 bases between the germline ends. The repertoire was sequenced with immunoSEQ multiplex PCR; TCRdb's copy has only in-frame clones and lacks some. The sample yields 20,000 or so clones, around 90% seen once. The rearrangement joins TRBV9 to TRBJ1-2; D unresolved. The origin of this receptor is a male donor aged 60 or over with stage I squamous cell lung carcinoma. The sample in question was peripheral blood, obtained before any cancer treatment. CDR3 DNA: TGTGCCAGCAGCGTAGAGGCTCTTCCATACTATGGCTACACCTTC. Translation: CASSVEALPYYGYTF.